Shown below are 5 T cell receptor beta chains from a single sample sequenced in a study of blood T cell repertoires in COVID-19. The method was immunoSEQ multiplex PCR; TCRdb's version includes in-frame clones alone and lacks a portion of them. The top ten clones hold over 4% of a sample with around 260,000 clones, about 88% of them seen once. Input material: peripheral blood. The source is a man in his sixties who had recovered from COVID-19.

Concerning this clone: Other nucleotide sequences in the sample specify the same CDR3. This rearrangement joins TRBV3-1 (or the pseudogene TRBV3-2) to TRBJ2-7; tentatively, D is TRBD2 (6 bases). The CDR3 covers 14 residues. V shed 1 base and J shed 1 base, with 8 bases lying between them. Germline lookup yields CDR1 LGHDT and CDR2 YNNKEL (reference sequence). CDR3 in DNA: TGTGCCAGCAGCCAAGTAGGAGGGTCCTACGAGCAGTACTTC. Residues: CASSQVGGSYEQYF.

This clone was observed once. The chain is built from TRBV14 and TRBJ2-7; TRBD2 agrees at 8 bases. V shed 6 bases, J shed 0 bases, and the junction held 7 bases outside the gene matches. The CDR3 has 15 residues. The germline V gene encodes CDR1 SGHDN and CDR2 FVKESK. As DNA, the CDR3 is TGTGCCAGCAGTCGCCGGGGGGGGACCTCCTACGAGCAGTACTTC. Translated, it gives CASSRRGGTSYEQYF.

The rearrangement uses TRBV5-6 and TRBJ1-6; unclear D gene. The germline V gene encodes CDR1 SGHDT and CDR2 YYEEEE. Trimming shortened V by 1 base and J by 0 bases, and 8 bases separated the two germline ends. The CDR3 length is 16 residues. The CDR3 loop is CASSLRASSYNSPLHF. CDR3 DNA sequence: TGTGCCAGCAGCTTGCGTGCTAGCTCCTATAATTCACCCCTCCACTTT.

The CDR3 bases are TGTGCCAGCAGCCCGACTCCACAGGGCCCTCAAGCTTTCTTT. Its translation: CASSPTPQGPQAFF. The chain couples TRBV3-1 (or the pseudogene TRBV3-2) to TRBJ1-1, with D possibly TRBD1 on 6 matching bases. Germline CDR1 is LGHDT and CDR2 is YNNKEL (reference sequence). CDR3 size: 14 residues. Trimming took 4 bases from V and 9 from J, leaving 18 bases between them.

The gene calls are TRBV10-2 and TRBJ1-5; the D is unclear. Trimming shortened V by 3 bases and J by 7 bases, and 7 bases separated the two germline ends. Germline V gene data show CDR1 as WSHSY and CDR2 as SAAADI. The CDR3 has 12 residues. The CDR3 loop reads CASSDPRQPQHF. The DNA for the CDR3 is TGCGCCAGCAGTGACCCCAGGCAGCCCCAGCATTTT.